These T cell receptor beta chains were read from a single sample in a study of T-cell reconstitution after alpha-beta-depleted transplantation in children. TCRdb fed the PCR reads into MiXCR, producing one record per CDR3 protein. The table lists a few hundred thousand distinct CDR3 sequences, 18% of them singletons, with 3.3% in the top ten. The sample consisted of PBMCs from the stem cell graft donor, taken from the stem cell graft. These TCRs come from a human donor who donated a stem cell graft to a child with acute lymphoblastic leukemia. CDR3s include the opening cysteine and the closing phenylalanine or tryptophan. A D gene is named only where the DNA matches it firmly. Size values are once, few and many counts, or a class for expanded clones, and some rows have none.

j_call,d_call,clone_size,v_call,cdr3_aa,cdr3_nt
TRBJ1-4,-,few,TRBV11-2,CASSLVRGNEKLFF,TGTGCCAGCAGCTTAGTTCGGGGGAATGAAAAACTGTTTTTT
TRBJ2-3,-,few,TRBV27,CASSLTGSPTDTQYF,TGTGCCAGCAGTTTGACTGGGTCGCCAACAGATACGCAGTATTTT
TRBJ2-1,TRBD2,-,TRBV12-3/TRBV12-4,CASSPGGSGFF,TGTGCCAGCAGTCCGGGGGGGTCCGGGTTCTTC
TRBJ1-5,-,few,TRBV12-3/TRBV12-4,CASSLDRESNQPQHF,TGTGCCAGCAGTTTAGACAGGGAGAGCAATCAGCCCCAGCATTTT
TRBJ2-7,TRBD2,few,TRBV7-6,CASSPSAGGRHEQYF,TGTGCCAGCAGCCCCTCAGCGGGAGGGCGCCACGAGCAGTACTTC
TRBJ2-3,-,-,TRBV5-6,CASSLTGRQHRQYF,TGTGCCAGCAGCTTGACGGGGAGGCAACATAGGCAGTATTTT
TRBJ2-7,TRBD2,few,TRBV12-3/TRBV12-4,CASKHRTSGSYEQYF,TGTGCCAGCAAGCACAGGACTAGCGGTTCCTACGAGCAGTACTTC
TRBJ1-1,TRBD1,many,TRBV5-1,CASSFTGEGTEAFF,TGCGCCAGCAGCTTTACAGGGGAGGGCACTGAAGCTTTCTTT
TRBJ2-5,-,-,TRBV27,CASSSDSYSETQYF,TGTGCCAGCAGTTCTGACTCGTACTCAGAGACCCAGTACTTC
TRBJ2-7,TRBD2,few,TRBV20-1,CSAIPSGRPEQYF,TGCAGTGCTATTCCTAGCGGGAGACCCGAGCAGTACTTC
TRBJ2-6,-,-,TRBV19,CASRGRSSGANVLTF,TGTGCCAGTAGGGGGAGAAGCTCTGGGGCCAACGTCCTGACTTTC
TRBJ2-3,-,few,TRBV20-1,CSAARGRGTDTQYF,TGCAGTGCGGCTAGGGGGAGGGGCACAGATACGCAGTATTTT
TRBJ1-6,-,few,TRBV20-1,CSARDHGQSSYNSPLHF,TGCAGTGCTAGAGACCACGGACAGAGCTCCTATAATTCACCCCTCCACTTT
TRBJ2-2,-,-,TRBV5-1,CASGGGHNTGELFF,TGCGCCAGCGGAGGCGGACACAACACCGGGGAGCTGTTTTTT
TRBJ2-3,-,-,TRBV27,CASSLGFDTQYF,TGTGCCAGCAGTTTAGGGTTCGATACGCAGTATTTT
TRBJ2-1,-,few,TRBV7-6,CASSSYRAERFF,TGTGCCAGCAGCTCGTACAGGGCCGAAAGATTCTTC
TRBJ2-5,TRBD2,-,TRBV7-9,CASSSPGLAGAETQYF,TGTGCCAGCAGCTCTCCGGGACTAGCGGGAGCAGAGACCCAGTACTTC
TRBJ2-1,-,few,TRBV5-1,CASSIKGISEQFF,TGCGCCAGCAGCATAAAGGGCATAAGTGAGCAGTTCTTC
TRBJ1-5,-,-,TRBV6-1,CASSLDRFSNQPQHF,TGTGCCAGCAGTCTTGACAGGTTTAGCAATCAGCCCCAGCATTTT
TRBJ2-5,-,few,TRBV7-2,CASSLQQGSETQYF,TGTGCCAGCAGCTTACAACAGGGCTCGGAGACCCAGTACTTC
TRBJ2-1,-,-,TRBV14,CASSQVVSFPYNEQFF,TGTGCCAGCAGCCAAGTAGTGTCCTTTCCCTACAATGAGCAGTTCTTC
TRBJ2-7,-,few,TRBV5-1,CASSFVGATSSYEQYF,TGCGCCAGCAGCTTCGTCGGGGCTACGTCCTCCTACGAGCAGTACTTC
TRBJ2-5,-,few,TRBV7-9,CASSISLETQYF,TGTGCCAGCAGTATTTCCCTGGAGACCCAGTACTTC
TRBJ2-2,-,few,TRBV27,CASSLIGGGVAGELFF,TGTGCCAGCAGTTTGATAGGGGGGGGCGTCGCCGGGGAGCTGTTTTTT
TRBJ2-3,-,few,TRBV12-3/TRBV12-4,CASSFGGRTGTDTQYF,TGTGCCAGCAGTTTCGGGGGAAGGACCGGCACAGATACGCAGTATTTT
TRBJ2-1,TRBD2,few,TRBV24-1,CASQDRDRREGRRNEQFF,TGTGCCTCCCAAGACAGGGATCGGCGGGAGGGCCGTCGCAATGAGCAGTTCTTC
TRBJ2-3,TRBD2,-,TRBV12-3/TRBV12-4,CASSWGGRTDTQYF,TGTGCCAGCAGTTGGGGCGGGAGGACAGATACGCAGTATTTT
TRBJ2-1,TRBD2,-,TRBV12-3/TRBV12-4,CASSLGLSGSSYNEQFF,TGTGCCAGCAGTTTAGGTCTTAGCGGGAGCTCCTACAATGAGCAGTTCTTC
TRBJ2-5,-,few,TRBV7-8,CASSPWDIQETQYF,TGTGCCAGCAGCCCCTGGGACATTCAAGAGACCCAGTACTTC
TRBJ2-7,TRBD1,few,TRBV20-1,CSARGMGTGSYEQYF,TGCAGTGCTAGAGGGATGGGGACAGGATCCTACGAGCAGTACTTC
TRBJ2-1,TRBD1,few,TRBV5-6,CASSLGQGHSYNEQFF,TGTGCCAGCAGCTTAGGACAGGGGCACTCCTACAATGAGCAGTTCTTC
TRBJ1-2,-,-,TRBV10-3,CAISEAPGDGYTF,TGTGCCATCAGTGAGGCACCAGGCGATGGCTACACCTTC
TRBJ1-6,-,few,TRBV18,CASSPQGFTGNSPLHF,TGTGCCAGCTCACCACAGGGGTTTACGGGTAATTCACCCCTCCACTTT
TRBJ2-6,-,-,TRBV11-2,CASSGRISGANVLTF,TGTGCCAGCAGCGGACGAATCTCTGGGGCCAACGTCCTGACTTTC
TRBJ1-6,-,few,TRBV3-1,CASSKMPGISPLHF,TGTGCCAGCAGCAAGATGCCAGGGATTTCACCCCTCCACTTT
TRBJ1-1,TRBD1,-,TRBV24-1,CATSDSDREAFF,TGTGCCACCAGTGATTCGGACAGGGAAGCTTTCTTT
TRBJ2-1,-,few,TRBV27,CASSLSIPRASPHNEQFF,TGTGCCAGCAGTTTATCAATCCCGAGGGCTAGCCCGCACAATGAGCAGTTCTTC
TRBJ1-1,-,-,TRBV18,CASSLNEGKVSTEAFF,TGTGCCAGCTCACTGAACGAGGGGAAGGTTTCCACTGAAGCTTTCTTT
TRBJ1-5,-,-,TRBV5-6,CASSLGQFLRPQHF,TGTGCCAGCAGCTTGGGACAGTTTTTGCGGCCCCAGCATTTT
TRBJ1-4,TRBD1,few,TRBV12-3/TRBV12-4,CASSPGDRGLAEKLFF,TGTGCCAGCAGTCCGGGGGACAGGGGGCTGGCAGAAAAACTGTTTTTT